This T cell receptor beta chain originates from a study of CD8+CD57+ T cells in acquired aplastic anemia. Study summary: Each DNA sample taken from sorted CD4+ and CD8+ cells came to about 3.2 ug on average. Among healthy donors, CD4+ cells averaged roughly 11 million reads.

V dropped 6 bases and J dropped 6 bases, with 16 bases sitting between them. The CDR3 totals 14 residues. Germline CDR1 SNHLY, CDR2 FYNNEI. This clonotype was picked up one time. The template used for profiling TCR beta VDJ and CDR3 was genomic DNA. TCRdb processed the reads anew with MiXCR; each CDR3 protein has one entry. The table lists roughly 420,000 distinct CDR3 sequences, around 68% of them singletons. The chain couples TRBV2 to TRBJ2-3; TRBD1 might be the D (5 bases). This receptor was taken from a human donor in good health, serving as a control. Input material: sorted CD4+, CD8+, or CD8+CD57+ T cells (not recorded which) from PBMCs. DNA of the CDR3: TGTGCCAGCAGGTCTGCCCGGCCAGGGGATACGCAGTATTTT. It translates to CASRSARPGDTQYF.